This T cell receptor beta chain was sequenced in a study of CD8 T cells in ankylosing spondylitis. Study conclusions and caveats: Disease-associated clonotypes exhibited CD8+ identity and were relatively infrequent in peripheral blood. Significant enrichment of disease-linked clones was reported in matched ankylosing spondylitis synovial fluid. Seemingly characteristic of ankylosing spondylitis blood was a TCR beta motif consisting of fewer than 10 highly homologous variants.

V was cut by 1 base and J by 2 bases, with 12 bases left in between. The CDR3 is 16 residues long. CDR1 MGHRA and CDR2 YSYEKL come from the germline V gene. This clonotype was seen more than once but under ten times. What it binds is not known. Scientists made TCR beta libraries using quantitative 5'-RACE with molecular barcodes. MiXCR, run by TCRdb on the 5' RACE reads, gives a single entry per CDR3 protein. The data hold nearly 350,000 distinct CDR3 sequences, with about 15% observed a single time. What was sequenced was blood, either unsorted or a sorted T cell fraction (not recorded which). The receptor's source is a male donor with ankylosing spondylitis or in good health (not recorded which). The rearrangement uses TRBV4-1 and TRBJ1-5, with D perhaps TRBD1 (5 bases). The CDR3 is CASSQVGGAGNQPQHF. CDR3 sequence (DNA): TGCGCCAGCAGCCAAGTCGGCGGGGCTGGCAATCAGCCCCAGCATTTT.